This T cell receptor (beta chain) was retrieved from a study of T cell repertoires in cytomegalovirus infection. Study as a whole: A matching HLA type, together with CMV infection, was signaled by public TCR beta signatures.

TCRdb fed the reads into MiXCR, producing one record per CDR3 protein. The sample records just over 300,000 distinct CDR3 sequences, about a sixth being singletons. Whole-study results and caveats: Summed public TCR beta family frequency identified CMV carriers bearing the relevant HLA.

This clonotype was observed at least ten times. What it recognizes is unknown. Germline V lookup: CDR1 SEHNR, CDR2 FQNEAQ (reference sequence). Trimming at V came to 3 bases and at J to 6 bases, leaving 3 bases not matched to a gene. CDR3 length: 14 residues. This TCR was sampled from a human donor in good health (CMV status not recorded). Some clones in this sample may be carry-over from other donors' samples. Sequences were obtained from PBMCs. This rearrangement joins TRBV7-9 to TRBJ1-4, with 8 bases aligning to TRBD1. CDR3 DNA: TGTGCCAGCAGCTTCGCAGGGGGCTATGAAAAACTGTTTTTT. This translates into CASSFAGGYEKLFF.